This is a list of T cell receptor beta chains from one sample in a study of cytomegalovirus exposure and HLA in healthy donors. Libraries were prepared by immunoSEQ multiplex PCR; TCRdb keeps only in-frame clonotypes and omits some of them. The table has around 160,000 clones, 60% to 80% seen once. The sample was PBMCs. Every receptor here comes from a male donor in good health and CMV-seronegative. The CDR3 runs from the conserved cysteine through the conserved F or W. The D gene is left open where the match is weak. Expanded clones are given a class, and other clones once, few, many or no size at all.

D	V	J	size	DNA	CDR3
TRBD2	TRBV7-2	TRBJ2-5	.	TGTGCCAGCAGCCCAGCCGGGGGGGGAGAGACCCAGTACTTC	CASSPAGGGETQYF
.	TRBV5-6	TRBJ1-6	.	TGTGCCAGCAGCCGAGGGCGGGGACCCCTCCACTTT	CASSRGRGPLHF
TRBD1	TRBV5-5	TRBJ2-2	.	TGTGCCAGCAGAGGGGGGGGACAGGGGGCCGGGGAGAACACCGGGGAGCTGTTTTTT	CASRGGGQGAGENTGELFF
.	TRBV27	TRBJ2-7	.	TGTGCCAGCAGTTTAACAGGGATTTACGAGCAGTACTTC	CASSLTGIYEQYF
.	TRBV29-1	TRBJ1-3	.	TGCAGCGTTGATTCGGGGAACACCATATATTTT	CSVDSGNTIYF
TRBD1	TRBV5-1	TRBJ2-7	.	TGCGCCAGCAGCTACCACCGGGACAGTCCCCCCTACGAGCAGTACTTC	CASSYHRDSPPYEQYF
.	TRBV7-8	TRBJ1-6	.	TGTGCCAGCAGCTCCCCGGACAGCATGAATTCACCCCTCCACTTT	CASSSPDSMNSPLHF
TRBD1	TRBV18	TRBJ2-7	.	TGTGCCAGCTCACCGACAGGGTTGCAGGAGCAGTACTTC	CASSPTGLQEQYF
TRBD1	TRBV6-5	TRBJ1-2	.	TGTGCCAGCAGTACCCGGGACAGGGTCCGTGGCTACACCTTC	CASSTRDRVRGYTF
.	TRBV5-4	TRBJ1-4	few	TGTGCCAGCAGCTTTGGAGGAGCCGGGGAGAATGAAAAACTGTTTTTT	CASSFGGAGENEKLFF
.	TRBV7-3	TRBJ2-5	few	TGTGCCAGCAGCCCCGAGCGTCGGGGAGAGACCCAGTACTTC	CASSPERRGETQYF
TRBD1	TRBV19	TRBJ1-1	.	TGTGCCACCCTCCCCGGGACAGGGTCTAACACTGAAGCTTTCTTT	CATLPGTGSNTEAFF
.	TRBV7-8	TRBJ1-2	.	TGTGCCGCCACGGCAGGGAGGATATATCGGGCTATTGGCTACACCTTC	CAATAGRIYRAIGYTF
.	TRBV6-1	TRBJ1-3	.	TGTGCCAGCAGTGTTGAGCACGTCTCCGGAAACACCATATATTTT	CASSVEHVSGNTIYF
.	TRBV27	TRBJ2-7	.	TGTGCCAGCAGTTCGACAGGTTCCTACGAGCAGTACTTC	CASSSTGSYEQYF
.	TRBV14	TRBJ1-5	.	TGTGCCAGCAGCTTCAACAATCAGCCCCAGCATTTT	CASSFNNQPQHF
TRBD1	TRBV5-1	TRBJ1-2	.	TGCGCCAGCAGCATTCAGGGGGCTGATTATGATGGCTACACCTTC	CASSIQGADYDGYTF
TRBD1	TRBV12-5	TRBJ2-1	.	TGTGCTAGTGGTTCTGGAACAGGGGCCTACAATGAGCAGTTCTTC	CASGSGTGAYNEQFF
TRBD1	TRBV9	TRBJ1-2	.	TGTGCCAGCAGCGTAGGTGGGGACAGTAACTATGGCTACACCTTC	CASSVGGDSNYGYTF
TRBD1	TRBV18	TRBJ1-5	.	TGTGCCAGCTCACCACCGGACAGGCCAACGGGGAGCAATCAGCCCCAGCATTTT	CASSPPDRPTGSNQPQHF
TRBD2	TRBV5-4	TRBJ2-7	once	TGTGCCAGCAGCCCGACTAGCCCCTACGAGCAGTACTTC	CASSPTSPYEQYF
TRBD2	TRBV6-4	TRBJ2-3	.	TGTGCCAGCAGTGACCGGGGACTAGAGGCAGATACGCAGTATTTT	CASSDRGLEADTQYF
.	TRBV27	TRBJ2-5	few	TGTGCCAGCAGTTTATGGTTAGGGGGGGCGGCGGAGACCCAGTACTTC	CASSLWLGGAAETQYF
.	TRBV6-5	TRBJ1-2	.	TGTGCCAGCATCGTTAACTATGGCTACACCTTC	CASIVNYGYTF
.	TRBV5-1	TRBJ2-2	.	TGCGCCAGCAGCTTTACGAGGACGGGGACCGGGGAGCTGTTTTTT	CASSFTRTGTGELFF
.	TRBV7-2	TRBJ1-4	.	TGTGCCAGCAGCCAACAGGGAGTTAATGAAAAACTGTTTTTT	CASSQQGVNEKLFF